The 27 T cell receptor beta chains below come from one sample, sequenced in a study of siplizumab effects on memory and regulatory T cells. The protocol was immunoSEQ multiplex PCR, while the TCRdb copy is restricted to in-frame clones and leaves out a portion. The profile shows fewer than 120,000 clones, around 90% of them singletons. The specimen was CD4+ T cells sorted from blood. These TCRs come from a human donor in good health.

This chain connects TRBV19 to TRBJ1-1; D might be TRBD1 (6 bases). The CDR3 is 13 amino acids. The V and J ends lost 4 bases and 5 bases respectively, with 11 bases between them. Germline V CDR1 and CDR2: LNHDA, SQIVND (reference sequence). The CDR3 sequence: CASSTQGWTEAFF. CDR3 in DNA: TGTGCCAGTAGTACACAGGGTTGGACTGAAGCTTTCTTT.

V gene TRBV19 combines with J gene TRBJ1-2, with no clear D. Trimming stripped 10 bases from V and 0 bases from J, with 15 bases between. Germline CDR1 reads LNHDA; CDR2 reads SQIVND (reference sequence). The CDR3 consists of 14 residues. The CDR3 DNA reads TGTGCCACCGCATCCGGGAGCGCTAACTATGGCTACACCTTC. Translating it yields CATASGSANYGYTF.

In this sample, this clone turned up once. The chain links TRBV6-9 to TRBJ1-1, with a possible D match to TRBD1 (5 bases). The germline gives CDR1 MNHGY, CDR2 SVAAGI. V shed 3 bases and J shed 3 bases, with 8 bases lying between them. The CDR3 extends over 13 amino acids. CDR3 sequence: CASSYGTYTEAFF. CDR3 in DNA: TGTGCCAGCAGTTACGGGACTTACACTGAAGCTTTCTTT.

The V gene is TRBV4-1, the J gene TRBJ2-2; D gene unclear. The V gene's germline CDR1 is MGHRA and CDR2 YSYEKL. The length of the CDR3 is 15 residues. Trimming pared 4 bases from V and 0 bases from J, leaving 9 bases between. CDR3 sequence: CASSRMGTNTGELFF. The CDR3 nucleotides read TGCGCCAGCAGCCGTATGGGAACGAACACCGGGGAGCTGTTTTTT.

The rearrangement uses TRBV6-5 and TRBJ1-5, with a possible D match to TRBD1 (6 bases). Trimming removed 2 bases from V and 5 bases from J, with 10 bases in between. This CDR3 region has 14 residues. Germline V CDR1 and CDR2: MNHEY, SVGAGI. The CDR3 is CASSYQGSDQPQHF. In DNA, the CDR3 is TGTGCCAGCAGTTACCAGGGGAGCGATCAGCCCCAGCATTTT.

The chain combines TRBV4-1 with TRBJ2-2, with D perhaps TRBD2 (6 bases). The length of the CDR3 is 16 residues. Trimming removed 2 bases from V and 4 bases from J, with 14 bases in between. The germline V gene encodes CDR1 MGHRA and CDR2 YSYEKL. This CDR3 is CASSQPGGTITGELFF. In DNA, the CDR3 is TGCGCCAGCAGCCAACCCGGGGGAACGATCACCGGGGAGCTGTTTTTT.

This clone was counted only a few times. The chain has TRBV29-1 and TRBJ1-2; D is unresolved. Trimming removed 3 bases from V and 5 bases from J, with 16 bases in between. The CDR3 contains 14 residues. The germline V gene has CDR1 SQVTM and CDR2 ANQGSEA. The CDR3 loop is CSVESAKGFYGYTF. In DNA, the CDR3 is TGCAGCGTTGAGTCAGCTAAAGGCTTTTATGGCTACACCTTC.

The chain has TRBV7-9 and TRBJ2-5, with a tentative D call TRBD1 (6 bases). The germline V gene encodes CDR1 SEHNR and CDR2 FQNEAQ (reference sequence). With 3 bases removed from V and 2 bases from J, the gap between germline ends came to 10 bases. The CDR3 is 14 amino acids. The CDR3 region is CASSFGQIQETQYF. CDR3 sequence (DNA): TGTGCCAGCAGCTTCGGACAGATACAAGAGACCCAGTACTTC.

This clone was seen a handful of times. The V call is TRBV28, the J call TRBJ1-1; D is ambiguous. Trimming shortened V by 10 bases and J by 0 bases, and 6 bases separated the two germline ends. Germline V CDR1 and CDR2: MDHEN, SYDVKM. The CDR3 is made up of 11 amino acids. The CDR3 DNA follows: TGTGCCACCTTGGTGAACACTGAAGCTTTCTTT. As protein: CATLVNTEAFF.

CDR3 amino acids: CASSPGAHEQFF. CDR3 nucleotide sequence: TGTGCCAGCAGCCCGGGGGCCCATGAGCAGTTCTTC. J is TRBJ2-1 and V is TRBV5-6, with D perhaps TRBD1 or TRBD2 (6 bases each). The V gene lost 4 bases and the J gene lost 8 bases, with 10 bases spanning the gap. This CDR3 contains 12 residues. Germline-derived CDR1 and CDR2 are SGHDT and YYEEEE.

V usage is TRBV6-5 and J usage is TRBJ2-1; 9 bases map to TRBD2. Germline CDR1 and CDR2: MNHEY and SVGAGI. Germline trimming cut 2 bases from V and 0 bases from J; bases unmatched to any gene: 2. The CDR3 loop spans 16 amino acids. The CDR3 here is CASSYSGRSSYNEQFF. In DNA form, the CDR3 reads TGTGCCAGCAGTTACAGCGGGAGGAGCTCCTACAATGAGCAGTTCTTC.

This clone has only one observation. The chain uses TRBV2 and TRBJ2-6; D gene ambiguous. This CDR3 has 15 residues. The germline CDR1 and CDR2 sequences are SNHLY and FYNNEI. The V end was cut by 4 bases, the J end by 0 bases, with 7 bases between. CDR3 in DNA: TGTGCCAGCAGTGGTTGGAGCTCTGGGGCCAACGTCCTGACTTTC. This translates into CASSGWSSGANVLTF.

The V call is TRBV7-2, the J call TRBJ2-1; 9 bases are shared with TRBD2. Germline V CDR1 and CDR2: SGHTA, FQGNSA. Trimming cost V 8 bases and J 12 bases; bases outside gene matches: 11. This CDR3 spans 13 amino acids. In DNA form, the CDR3 reads TGTGCCAGCGGTTCTAGCGGGGATGGGCGGCAGTTCTTC. It translates to CASGSSGDGRQFF.

V usage is TRBV7-2 and J usage is TRBJ1-2, with 9 bases identical to TRBD1. V trimming: 4 bases; J trimming: 8 bases; junction bases outside the gene matches: 5. The germline gives CDR1 SGHTA, CDR2 FQGNSA. The CDR3 length is 13 residues. In nucleotides, the CDR3 is TGTGCCAGCAGCTCGACAGGGGGGGAAGGCTACACCTTC. Protein product: CASSSTGGEGYTF.

The rearrangement uses TRBV27 and TRBJ2-6; no firm D call. V lost 6 bases to trimming and J lost 2 bases, with 5 bases between them. The germline gives CDR1 MNHEY, CDR2 SMNVEV (reference sequence). This CDR3 contains 13 residues. The CDR3 region is CASRATGANVLTF. CDR3 sequence (DNA): TGTGCCAGCAGAGCGACTGGGGCCAACGTCCTGACTTTC.

This clone has a single count. This CDR3 is CASSESVNQFF. The CDR3 DNA is TGTGCCAGCAGTGAATCAGTAAACCAGTTCTTC. The chain carries TRBV25-1 and TRBJ2-1; no clear D gene. This CDR3 contains 11 residues. From germline, CDR1 is MGHDK and CDR2 SYGVNS. Deletions cut 1 base from V and 13 bases from J, with 8 bases between.

This clone was recorded only once. The chain couples TRBV6-5 to TRBJ2-1; tentative D call: TRBD2 (5 bases). The V gene lost 2 bases and the J gene lost 2 bases, with 10 bases spanning the gap. Per germline, CDR1 MNHEY and CDR2 SVGAGI. The length of the CDR3 is 15 residues. CDR3: CASSYGPAAYNEQFF. DNA for the CDR3: TGTGCCAGCAGTTACGGGCCAGCGGCCTACAATGAGCAGTTCTTC.

The chain is built from TRBV10-3 and TRBJ2-5, with 12 bases that match TRBD2. The V gene end was trimmed by 0 bases and the J gene end by 4 bases; junction bases not matched to a gene: 9. The CDR3 is 18 residues long. Germline-derived CDR1 and CDR2 are ENHRY and SYGVKD. The CDR3 DNA reads TGTGCCATCAGTGAGTCGACTAGCGGGAGTATGTGGGGAGAGACCCAGTACTTC. Amino acids: CAISESTSGSMWGETQYF.

The J gene is TRBJ2-3, the V gene TRBV7-9, with 8 bases fitting TRBD2. Germline V gene data show CDR1 as SEHNR and CDR2 as FQNEAQ (reference sequence). The V gene end was trimmed by 5 bases and the J gene end by 0 bases; junction bases not matched to a gene: 7. This CDR3 has 16 residues. CDR3 nucleotides: TGTGCCAGCAGCCCCATCGGCGGGGGGAGCACAGATACGCAGTATTTT. Its translation is CASSPIGGGSTDTQYF.

The chain links TRBV4-1 to TRBJ2-7; 9 nucleotides match TRBD1. V was pared by 0 bases and J by 4 bases, with 4 bases of the junction left unmatched. CDR3 size: 15 residues. The V gene's germline CDR1 is MGHRA and CDR2 YSYEKL. The CDR3 is CASSQEMGQGYEQYF. The CDR3 DNA is TGCGCCAGCAGCCAAGAAATGGGACAGGGATACGAGCAGTACTTC.

The V and J genes are TRBV18 and TRBJ1-2, with D possibly matching TRBD1 (5 bases). V shed 3 bases and J shed 4 bases, with 15 bases lying between them. The CDR3 is made up of 15 amino acids. Germline V gives CDR1 KGHSH, CDR2 LQKENI. CDR3 bases: TGTGCCAGCTCACCCGGGGACCCCGTAACCTATGGCTACACCTTC. Its protein is CASSPGDPVTYGYTF.

This rearrangement joins TRBV9 to TRBJ2-1; 7 bases are a match to TRBD2. CDR1 is SGDLS, CDR2 YYNGEE, per germline. The CDR3 runs 16 residues. Trimming took 0 bases from V and 6 from J; bases not matched to a gene: 9. CDR3 nucleotides: TGTGCCAGCAGCGTAGGGGCGGGAGCTTCTGCCAATGAGCAGTTCTTC. Protein product: CASSVGAGASANEQFF.

This chain joins TRBV6-5 and TRBJ2-1; tentatively, D is TRBD1 or TRBD2 (7 bases each). The CDR3 runs 16 residues. Per the germline V gene, CDR1 is MNHEY and CDR2 is SVGAGI. V was clipped by 0 bases and J by 2 bases, with 11 bases between them. CDR3 residues: CASSYSTGRAYNEQFF. DNA of the CDR3: TGTGCCAGCAGTTACTCGACAGGGAGGGCCTACAATGAGCAGTTCTTC.

The chain recombines TRBV12-5 with TRBJ1-2; unclear D gene. The CDR3 is 15 amino acids. With 3 bases removed from V and 6 bases from J, the gap between germline ends came to 17 bases. Germline-derived CDR1 and CDR2 are LGHNT and FRNRAP. CDR3 in DNA: TGTGCTAGTGGTTTACCTCCGGGGAACACTAATGGCTACACCTTC. This translates into CASGLPPGNTNGYTF.

This chain connects TRBV7-3 to TRBJ2-1; D may be TRBD1 (7 bases). Germline loops: CDR1 SGHTA, CDR2 FQGTGA. Trimming shortened V by 5 bases and J by 9 bases, and 14 bases separated the two germline ends. This CDR3 region has 13 residues. CDR3 protein: CASSPNQGGEQFF. The CDR3 coding sequence is TGTGCCAGCAGCCCGAACCAGGGGGGTGAGCAGTTCTTC.

The genes are TRBV5-1 and TRBJ1-2; D uncertain. Germline-derived CDR1 and CDR2 are SGHRS and YFSETQ. The CDR3 is made up of 14 amino acids. V was cut by 4 bases and J by 4 bases, with 14 bases left in between. The CDR3 loop reads CASSPETSAYGYTF. The CDR3 nucleotides are TGCGCCAGCAGCCCGGAGACCTCAGCCTATGGCTACACCTTC. Full variable domain (missing parts from reference TRBV5-1 and TRBJ1-2): KAGVTQTPRYLIKTRGQQVTLSCSPISGHRSVSWYQQTPGQGLQFLFEYFSETQRNKGNFPGRFSGRQFSNSRSEMNVSTLELGDSALYLCASSPETSAYGYTFGSGTRLTVV.

The chain carries TRBV12-5 and TRBJ2-2; a possible D gene is TRBD2 (6 bases). The length of the CDR3 is 17 residues. Trimming cost V 0 bases and J 2 bases, with 13 bases left between them. Germline V gives CDR1 LGHNT, CDR2 FRNRAP. In nucleotides, the CDR3 is TGTGCTAGTGGTTTGGTTCTCCGGGGGTCCAACACCGGGGAGCTGTTTTTT. Translation: CASGLVLRGSNTGELFF.